This T cell receptor beta chain was retrieved from a study of T cell changes during pregnancy in multiple sclerosis. Only in-frame clones appear in the TCRdb table, and some are missing; sequencing was by immunoSEQ multiplex PCR. The sample yields about 85,000 clones, about 89% seen once. CDR1 LGHNA and CDR2 YSLEER come from the germline V gene. CDR3 length: 16 residues. J was trimmed by 6 bases and V by 0 bases; bases with no gene match: 7. This receptor was obtained from a female donor with multiple sclerosis, enrolled in a pregnancy study. This material consisted of peripheral blood, taken in the first trimester of pregnancy. This chain links TRBV4-3 with TRBJ1-2; 10 positions match TRBD1. CDR3 residues: CASSQDFTGQGDGYTF. The DNA of the CDR3 is TGCGCCAGCAGCCAAGATTTTACAGGACAGGGGGATGGCTACACCTTC.